One and the same sample provided the 20 T cell receptor beta chains below, sequenced in a study of blood T cell repertoires in COVID-19. Measured with immunoSEQ multiplex PCR; TCRdb has only the in-frame clones, and not every one. The table lists roughly 20,000 clones, around nine tenths of them singletons. Sequenced: peripheral blood. These receptors were taken from a woman older than 75 with active COVID-19.

This clone appeared a few times. The chain couples TRBV7-8 to TRBJ2-7; D is ambiguous. Germline CDR1 SGHVS, CDR2 FQNEAQ. This CDR3 comprises 14 residues. V was trimmed by 5 bases and J by 2 bases, leaving 13 bases between them. The CDR3 here is CASSLSASAYEQYF. CDR3 bases: TGTGCCAGCAGCCTCTCCGCCAGCGCCTACGAGCAGTACTTC.

This clone turned up a few times. Other DNA sequences in this sample translate to the same CDR3. CDR3 nucleotides: TGTGCCTGGAGCTGGCGGGAACAAGAGACCCAGTACTTC. Its protein is CAWSWREQETQYF. This chain uses TRBV30 with TRBJ2-5; TRBD2 might be the D (6 bases). The CDR3 totals 13 residues. CDR1 and CDR2 (germline): GTSNPN, SVGIG (reference sequence). Trimming took 3 bases from V and 2 from J, leaving 10 bases between them.

On this clone itself: Its ends do not fully match the called genes, so a read error is possible. The chain recombines TRBV6-2 or TRBV6-3 with TRBJ2-5, with D perhaps matching TRBD2 (6 bases). The germline CDR1 and CDR2 sequences are MNHEY and SVGEGT. The CDR3 totals 14 residues. CDR3 loop: CASSYGGAQGTQYF. The CDR3 coding sequence is TGTGCCAGCAGTTACGGCGGGGCCCAAGGGACCCAGTACTTC.

The V call is TRBV27, the J call TRBJ1-1; TRBD1 agrees at 8 bases. Germline V gene data show CDR1 as MNHEY and CDR2 as SMNVEV (reference sequence). V was pared by 6 bases and J by 3 bases, with 6 bases of the junction left unmatched. The CDR3 length is 14 residues. The CDR3 here is CASRNGDRYTEAFF. For the CDR3, the DNA is TGTGCCAGCAGGAATGGGGACAGGTACACTGAAGCTTTCTTT.

The chain joins TRBV7-2 to TRBJ1-3; TRBD1 might be the D (6 bases). V dropped 3 bases and J dropped 0 bases, with 9 bases sitting between them. Germline V gene sequence: CDR1 SGHTA, CDR2 FQGNSA. The CDR3 is 15 amino acids. CDR3 sequence (DNA): TGTGCCAGCAGCTTGGACAGAACCTCTGGAAACACCATATATTTT. This gives the protein CASSLDRTSGNTIYF.

The gene calls are TRBV19 and TRBJ2-7, with TRBD2 identical over 8 bases. Germline V lookup: CDR1 LNHDA, CDR2 SQIVND (reference sequence). The CDR3 has 15 residues. Unmatched junction bases numbered 12, after V lost 5 bases and J lost 6 bases. The CDR3 DNA follows: TGTGCCAGTAGTGTGACACCGGGACTAGGTTTCGAGCAGTACTTC. Translation: CASSVTPGLGFEQYF.

The chain has TRBV30 and TRBJ1-4; a weak D match, TRBD1 (5 bases). V was clipped by 3 bases and J by 5 bases, with 16 bases between them. This CDR3 comprises 15 residues. Germline CDR1 GTSNPN, CDR2 SVGIG (reference sequence). CDR3 residues: CAWSRPAGPNEKLFF. In DNA, the CDR3 is TGTGCCTGGAGCCGCCCAGCAGGGCCAAATGAAAAACTGTTTTTT.

The V and J genes are TRBV16 and TRBJ1-1; D gene uncertain. V shed 8 bases and J shed 0 bases, with 13 bases lying between them. The CDR3 extends over 14 amino acids. Germline CDR1 and CDR2: KGHSY and FQNENV. The CDR3 sequence: CASSKNTLNTEAFF. CDR3 nucleotide sequence: TGTGCCAGCTCCAAAAACACCCTGAACACTGAAGCTTTCTTT.

The chain employs TRBV13 and TRBJ1-2, with 7 bases lining up with TRBD1. Losses at the gene ends were 2 bases for V and 8 bases for J; bases not matched to a gene: 5. Looked up from germline, CDR1 is PRHDT and CDR2 is FYEKMQ (reference sequence). This CDR3 region has 13 residues. CDR3 in amino acids: CASSLWDSWGYTF. CDR3 sequence (DNA): TGTGCCAGCAGCTTATGGGACAGTTGGGGCTACACCTTC.

This clone appeared a single time. The chain links TRBV5-4 to TRBJ2-7; weak D call: TRBD1 (5 bases). The germline V gene encodes CDR1 SGHNT and CDR2 YYREEE (reference sequence). This CDR3 is built from 15 residues. The V end lost 1 base, the J end lost 1 base, and 12 bases lay between the germline ends. The CDR3 sequence is CASSLIQGGSYEQYF. Here the CDR3 DNA reads TGTGCCAGCAGCTTGATTCAGGGTGGTTCCTACGAGCAGTACTTC.

V usage is TRBV15 and J usage is TRBJ1-3, with a possible D match to TRBD1 (5 bases). The CDR3 consists of 15 residues. The germline V gene has CDR1 LNHNV and CDR2 YYDKDF (reference sequence). V lost 0 bases to trimming and J lost 4 bases, with 10 bases between them. CDR3 sequence: CATSRDQGSGNTIYF. The CDR3 DNA sequence: TGTGCCACCAGCAGAGATCAGGGTTCGGGAAACACCATATATTTT. Drawing the rest from reference TRBV15 and TRBJ1-3, the complete variable domain is DAMVIQNPRYQVTQFGKPVTLSCSQTLNHNVMYWYQQKSSQAPKLLFHYYDKDFNNEADTPDNFQSRRPNTSFCFLDIRSPGLGDTAMYLCATSRDQGSGNTIYFGEGSWLTVV.

The chain uses TRBV7-2 and TRBJ1-1; TRBD1 matches at 7 bases. J gave up 10 bases and V 5 bases, and 10 bases lay outside the gene matches. CDR3 length: 13 residues. Per germline, CDR1 SGHTA and CDR2 FQGNSA. The CDR3, as DNA: TGTGCCAGCAGCCCAAGCTCCGGGACAGCAGCTTTCTTT. Amino acid sequence: CASSPSSGTAAFF.

This chain links TRBV27 with TRBJ2-7; D is possibly TRBD2 (7 bases). This CDR3 has 16 amino acids. CDR1 MNHEY and CDR2 SMNVEV come from the germline V gene (reference sequence). Deletions cut 6 bases from V and 0 bases from J, with 18 bases between. The CDR3, as DNA: TGTGCCAGCAGCATGGGGGGGCGGGGGACCTCCTACGAGCAGTACTTC. Translation: CASSMGGRGTSYEQYF.

The genes are TRBV6-4 and TRBJ2-7; D is possibly TRBD1 (5 bases). V shed 6 bases and J shed 6 bases, with 9 bases lying between them. Per the germline V gene, CDR1 is MRHNA and CDR2 is SNTAGT. This CDR3 region has 11 residues. CDR3 DNA: TGTGCCAGCAGAAACAGGTCCGAGCAGTACTTC. Residues: CASRNRSEQYF.

The rearrangement joins TRBV6-1 to TRBJ1-2; no clear D. Germline CDR1 MNHNS, CDR2 SASEGT. The CDR3 is 15 residues long. V lost 0 bases to trimming and J lost 7 bases, with 15 bases between them. The CDR3 reads CASSEALTTGSGYTF. In DNA form, the CDR3 reads TGTGCCAGCAGTGAAGCGCTAACTACCGGGTCTGGCTACACCTTC.

The genes are TRBV7-3 and TRBJ2-1; 10 bases map to TRBD2. The CDR3 consists of 15 residues. V lost 5 bases, J lost 3 bases, and 4 bases stayed unmatched. Looked up from germline, CDR1 is SGHTA and CDR2 is FQGTGA. The CDR3 DNA sequence: TGTGCCAGCAGCGTTAGCGGGGGGCTCTACAATGAGCAGTTCTTC. It yields the protein CASSVSGGLYNEQFF.

The gene calls are TRBV11-2 and TRBJ2-2, with 14 bases matching TRBD2. The V and J ends lost 2 bases and 5 bases, in that order; junction bases with no gene match: 10. Germline V gene sequence: CDR1 SGHAT, CDR2 FQNNGV. There are 19 residues in the CDR3. The CDR3 is CASSLRRTSGGRTTGELFF. The CDR3 DNA sequence: TGTGCCAGCAGCTTACGTAGGACTAGCGGGGGGAGGACGACCGGGGAGCTGTTTTTT.

This clone has only one observation. The chain carries TRBV6-1 and TRBJ1-2; perhaps TRBD1 as D (5 bases). The CDR3 is made up of 12 amino acids. With 1 base removed from V and 7 bases from J, the gap between germline ends came to 7 bases. The germline gives CDR1 MNHNS, CDR2 SASEGT. CDR3 coding DNA: TGTGCCAGCAGTGAAGGGGGGGGTGGCTACACCTTC. Amino acids: CASSEGGGGYTF.

This clone is a singleton in its sample. The chain uses TRBV30 and TRBJ2-4, with 8 bases matching TRBD1. This CDR3 has 15 amino acids. V lost 2 bases to trimming and J lost 5 bases; unmatched junction nucleotides: 8. The V gene's germline CDR1 is GTSNPN and CDR2 SVGIG (reference sequence). Here the CDR3 DNA reads TGTGCCTGGAGTTTCCGGGACAGGAGGGAAAACATTCAGTACTTC. This sequence encodes CAWSFRDRRENIQYF. Drawing the rest from reference TRBV30 and TRBJ2-4, the complete variable domain is SQTIHQWPATLVQPVGSPLSLECTVEGTSNPNLYWYRQAAGRGLQLLFYSVGIGQISSEVPQNLSASRPQDRQFILSSKKLLLSDSGFYLCAWSFRDRRENIQYFGAGTRLSVL.

The chain uses TRBV27 and TRBJ2-3; 12 nucleotides line up with TRBD1. The junction had 9 bases not matched to a gene; V was cut back by 8 bases and J by 6 bases. This CDR3 has 15 amino acids. In germline, CDR1 is MNHEY, CDR2 SMNVEV (reference sequence). CDR3 in DNA: TGTGCCAGCCGCCCGGGACAGGGGGCTTCGGATACGCAGTATTTT. Its translation: CASRPGQGASDTQYF.